Described below is a single T cell receptor beta chain sequence and its context. Its antigen is not known. The data were taken from a study of regulatory T cells in long-lasting Graves disease. Study-level findings and limits: With persistent disease, TRBV28, TRBJ1-2 and TRBJ2-5 were the favored segments. Persistent patients had more shared public clonotypes (about 2,800) than new patients (about 1,000). Persistent Graves' patients possessed reduced TCR diversity relative to recently diagnosed ones.

Germline assignment: CDR1 MNHEY and CDR2 SMNVEV (reference sequence). CDR3 size: 17 residues. Trimming cost V 2 bases and J 6 bases; bases outside gene matches: 11. Investigators prepared the TCR beta libraries by applying iRepertoire HTBI primers and Arm-PCR of CDR3 regions. Methods used by the authors: Analysis of the samples identified roughly 62 TRBV and 14 TRBJ segments. In TCRdb, the multiplex PCR reads were re-called with MiXCR into one record per CDR3 protein. The V and J calls and clone size are TCRdb's, not the authors'. The table shows over 350,000 distinct CDR3 sequences, with under 25% occurring only once. Regarding time point: persistent/refractory GD, antithyroid drugs over 5 years with positive TRAb. Researchers made the TCR library from RNA that was extracted from PBMCs.

This specimen consisted of peripheral blood mononuclear cells (PBMCs), obtained when the disease was refractory, from a patient treated with antithyroid drugs. The chain is built from TRBV27 and TRBJ1-5, with TRBD1 matching 9 bases. This TCR was recovered from a female donor with Graves disease. The CDR3 reads CASSLGSGGQGTQPQHF. CDR3 nucleotides: TGTGCCAGCAGTTTAGGGTCCGGAGGACAGGGGACTCAGCCCCAGCATTTT.